This T cell receptor (beta chain) originates from a study of shared clonotypes between healthy human individuals. At the level of the study: CD4 naive and CD4 memory each took three plates per donor, while CD8 naive took two and CD8 memory one. Study-wide findings and caveats: It was anticipated that sequencing depth would influence how many clonotypes donors shared. Sharing across a few donors was seen in around 5.1% of naive CD4 clonotypes.

Authors' analysis steps: ImmunoSEQ only sent back junction sequences with no quality scores, so filtering was done differently. Measured with immunoSEQ multiplex PCR; TCRdb has only the in-frame clones, and not every one. V and J calls and clone size are as listed in that table; D and trimming were resolved from the DNA. The sample lists about 1.1 million clones; approximately 75% were seen once. Of note for this clone: Antigen: not known.

This CDR3 spans 16 amino acids. V dropped 1 base and J dropped 3 bases, with 14 bases sitting between them. The germline V gene encodes CDR1 LGHNA and CDR2 YNFKEQ. The receptor was derived from a man younger than 35 in good health. Some clones in this sample may be carry-over from other donors' samples. The rearrangement uses TRBV4-2 and TRBJ2-3; D is unresolved. The sequencing input was memory CD4+ T cells from PBMCs. Indicated subset: CD45RA-negative fraction. The DNA of the CDR3 is TGTGCCAGCAGCCAAGTACCGCTCGTGGGTACAGATACGCAGTATTTT. It specifies CASSQVPLVGTDTQYF.